This TCR beta chain derives from a study of monozygotic twins with inflammatory bowel disease. Study results and caveats: Separate T cell subtypes could not be resolved from one another.

Germline assignment: CDR1 MNHNS and CDR2 SASEGT. The CDR3 contains 15 residues. Comment on this clonotype: Its antigen is unknown.

UMIs bearing a 6-nucleotide sample barcode were added through template switching. For both chains, the TCRalpha and TCRbeta cDNA went through two nested PCRs of approximately 16 and 10 cycles. TCRdb processed the 5' RACE reads again and assigns one entry to each CDR3 protein, with no DNA. The sample includes under 150,000 distinct CDR3 sequences. The TCR comes from a human donor with ulcerative colitis or Crohn's disease, or a healthy co-twin of an affected twin (not recorded which). The sequenced sample was blood. V is TRBV6-1 and J is TRBJ2-6. CDR3 amino acids: CASSRPFSGANVLTF.